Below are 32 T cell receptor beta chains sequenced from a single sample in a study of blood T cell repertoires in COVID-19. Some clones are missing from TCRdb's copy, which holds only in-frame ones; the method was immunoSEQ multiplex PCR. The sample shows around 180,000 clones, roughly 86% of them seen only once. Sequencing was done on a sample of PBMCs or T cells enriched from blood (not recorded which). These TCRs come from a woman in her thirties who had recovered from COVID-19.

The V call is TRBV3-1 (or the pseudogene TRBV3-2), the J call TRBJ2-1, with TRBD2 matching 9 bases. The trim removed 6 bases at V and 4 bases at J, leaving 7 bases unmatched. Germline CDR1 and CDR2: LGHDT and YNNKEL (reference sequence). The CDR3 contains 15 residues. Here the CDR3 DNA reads TGTGCCAGCAGTCCACTAGCGGGCAGATACAATGAGCAGTTCTTC. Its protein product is CASSPLAGRYNEQFF.

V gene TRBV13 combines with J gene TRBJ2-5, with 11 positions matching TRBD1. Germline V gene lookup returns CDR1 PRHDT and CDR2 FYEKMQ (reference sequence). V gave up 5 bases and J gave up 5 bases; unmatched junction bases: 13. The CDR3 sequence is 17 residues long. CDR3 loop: CASSVPDRGPGSETQYF. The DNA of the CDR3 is TGTGCCAGCAGCGTACCGGACAGGGGGCCAGGATCGGAGACCCAGTACTTC. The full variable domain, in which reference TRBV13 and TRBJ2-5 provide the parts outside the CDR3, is AAGVIQSPRHLIKEKRETATLKCYPIPRHDTVYWYQQGPGQDPQFLISFYEKMQSDKGSIPDRFSAQQFSDYHSELNMSSLELGDSALYFCASSVPDRGPGSETQYFGPGTRLLVL.

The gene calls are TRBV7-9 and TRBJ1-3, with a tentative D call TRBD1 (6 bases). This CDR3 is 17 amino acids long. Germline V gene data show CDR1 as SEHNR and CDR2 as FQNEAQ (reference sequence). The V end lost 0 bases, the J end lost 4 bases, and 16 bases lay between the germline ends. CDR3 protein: CASSLALPSTGGNTIYF. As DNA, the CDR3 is TGTGCCAGCAGCTTAGCCCTTCCGTCGACAGGCGGAAACACCATATATTTT.

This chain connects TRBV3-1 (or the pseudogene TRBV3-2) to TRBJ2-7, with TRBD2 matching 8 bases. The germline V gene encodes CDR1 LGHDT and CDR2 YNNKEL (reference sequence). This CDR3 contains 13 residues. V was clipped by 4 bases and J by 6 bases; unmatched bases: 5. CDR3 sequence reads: CASSPLGRVEQYF. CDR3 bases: TGTGCCAGCAGCCCCCTCGGGAGGGTCGAGCAGTACTTC.

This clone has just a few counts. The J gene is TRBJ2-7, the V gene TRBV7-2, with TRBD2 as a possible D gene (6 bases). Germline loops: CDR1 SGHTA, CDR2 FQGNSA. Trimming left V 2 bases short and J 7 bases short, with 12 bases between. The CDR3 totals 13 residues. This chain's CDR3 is CASSLLGRGEQYF. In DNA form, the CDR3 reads TGTGCCAGCAGCTTACTGGGCCGGGGGGAGCAGTACTTC.

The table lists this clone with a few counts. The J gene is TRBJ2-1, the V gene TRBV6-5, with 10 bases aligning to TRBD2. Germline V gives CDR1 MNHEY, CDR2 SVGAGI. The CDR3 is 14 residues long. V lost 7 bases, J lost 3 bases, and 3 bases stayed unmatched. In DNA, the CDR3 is TGTGCCAGCATCCCTAGCGGGAGCTACAATGAGCAGTTCTTC. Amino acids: CASIPSGSYNEQFF.

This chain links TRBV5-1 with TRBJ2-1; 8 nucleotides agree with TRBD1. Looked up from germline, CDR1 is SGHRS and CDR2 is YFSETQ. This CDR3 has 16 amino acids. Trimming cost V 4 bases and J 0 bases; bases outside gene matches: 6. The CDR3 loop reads CASSTQGASSYNEQFF. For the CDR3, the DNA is TGCGCCAGCAGCACCCAGGGGGCGAGCTCCTACAATGAGCAGTTCTTC. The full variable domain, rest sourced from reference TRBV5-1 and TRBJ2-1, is KAGVTQTPRYLIKTRGQQVTLSCSPISGHRSVSWYQQTPGQGLQFLFEYFSETQRNKGNFPGRFSGRQFSNSRSEMNVSTLELGDSALYLCASSTQGASSYNEQFFGPGTRLTVL.

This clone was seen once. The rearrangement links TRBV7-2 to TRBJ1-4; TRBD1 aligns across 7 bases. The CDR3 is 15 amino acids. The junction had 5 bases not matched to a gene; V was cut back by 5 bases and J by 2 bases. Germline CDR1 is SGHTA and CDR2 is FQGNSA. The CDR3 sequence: CASSKQTGTNEKLFF. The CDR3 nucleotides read TGTGCCAGCAGCAAACAGACAGGGACTAATGAAAAACTGTTTTTT.

The CDR3 sequence is CASSYDLNRNNGNTIYF. The CDR3, as DNA: TGTGCCAGCAGTTACGACTTAAATAGAAATAATGGAAACACCATATATTTT. The chain recombines TRBV6-9 with TRBJ1-3; D is unresolved. The V and J ends lost 3 bases and 3 bases respectively, with 18 bases between them. This CDR3 contains 17 residues. Germline V CDR1 and CDR2: MNHGY, SVAAGI.

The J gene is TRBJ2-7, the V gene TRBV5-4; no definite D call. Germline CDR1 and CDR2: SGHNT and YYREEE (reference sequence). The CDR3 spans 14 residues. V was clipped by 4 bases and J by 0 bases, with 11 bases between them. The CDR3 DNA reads TGTGCCAGCAGCGTGACGGAGAGCTCCTACGAGCAGTACTTC. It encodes CASSVTESSYEQYF.

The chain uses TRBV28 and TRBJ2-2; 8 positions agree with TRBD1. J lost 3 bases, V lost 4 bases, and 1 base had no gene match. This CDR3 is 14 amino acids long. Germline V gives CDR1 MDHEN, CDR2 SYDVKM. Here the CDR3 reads CASSSTGDTGELFF. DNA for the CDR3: TGTGCCAGCAGTTCGACAGGGGACACCGGGGAGCTGTTTTTT.

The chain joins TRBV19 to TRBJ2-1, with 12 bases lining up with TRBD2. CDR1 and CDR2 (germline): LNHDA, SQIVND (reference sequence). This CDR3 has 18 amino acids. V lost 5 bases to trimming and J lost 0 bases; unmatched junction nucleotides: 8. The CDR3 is CASSFRTSGMDSYNEQFF. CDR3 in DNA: TGTGCCAGTAGTTTCAGGACTAGCGGGATGGACTCCTACAATGAGCAGTTCTTC.

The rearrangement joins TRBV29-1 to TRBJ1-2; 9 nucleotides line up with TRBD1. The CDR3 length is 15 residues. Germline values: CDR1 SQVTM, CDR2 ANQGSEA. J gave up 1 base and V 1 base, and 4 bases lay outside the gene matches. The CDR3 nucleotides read TGCAGCGTTGAAGGGGACAGGGCTAATAACTATGGCTACACCTTC. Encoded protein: CSVEGDRANNYGYTF.

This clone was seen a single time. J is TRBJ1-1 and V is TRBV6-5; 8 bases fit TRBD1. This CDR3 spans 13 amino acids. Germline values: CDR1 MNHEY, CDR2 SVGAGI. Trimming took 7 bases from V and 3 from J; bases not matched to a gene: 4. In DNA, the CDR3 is TGTGCCAGCAAAAAGACAGGGGACACTGAAGCTTTCTTT. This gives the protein CASKKTGDTEAFF.

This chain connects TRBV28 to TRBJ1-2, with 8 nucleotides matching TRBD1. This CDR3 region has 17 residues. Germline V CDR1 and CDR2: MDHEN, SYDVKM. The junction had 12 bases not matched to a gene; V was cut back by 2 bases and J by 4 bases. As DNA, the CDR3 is TGTGCCAGCAGTTTAATCAGGGGGCGAAGAGAAAGCTATGGCTACACCTTC. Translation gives CASSLIRGRRESYGYTF.

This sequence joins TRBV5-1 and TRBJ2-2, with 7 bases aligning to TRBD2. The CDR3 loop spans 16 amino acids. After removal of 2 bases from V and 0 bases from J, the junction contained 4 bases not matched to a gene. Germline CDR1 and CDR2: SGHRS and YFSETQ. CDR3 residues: CASSLGLAANTGELFF. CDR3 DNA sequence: TGCGCCAGCAGCTTAGGGCTAGCGGCGAACACCGGGGAGCTGTTTTTT. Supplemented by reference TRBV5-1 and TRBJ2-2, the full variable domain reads KAGVTQTPRYLIKTRGQQVTLSCSPISGHRSVSWYQQTPGQGLQFLFEYFSETQRNKGNFPGRFSGRQFSNSRSEMNVSTLELGDSALYLCASSLGLAANTGELFFGEGSRLTVL.

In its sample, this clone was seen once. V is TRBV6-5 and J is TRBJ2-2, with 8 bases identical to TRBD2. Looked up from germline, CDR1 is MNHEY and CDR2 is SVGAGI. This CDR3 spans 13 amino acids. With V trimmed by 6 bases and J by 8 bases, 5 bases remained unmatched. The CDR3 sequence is CASRKSGSGELFF. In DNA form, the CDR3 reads TGTGCCAGCAGGAAAAGCGGGAGTGGGGAGCTGTTTTTT.

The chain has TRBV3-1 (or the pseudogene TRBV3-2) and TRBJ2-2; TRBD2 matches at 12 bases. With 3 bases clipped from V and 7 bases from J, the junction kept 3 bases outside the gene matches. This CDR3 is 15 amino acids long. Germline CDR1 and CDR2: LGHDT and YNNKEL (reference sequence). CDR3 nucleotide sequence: TGTGCCAGCAGCCATACTAGCGGGAGGATCGGGGAGCTGTTTTTT. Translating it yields CASSHTSGRIGELFF.

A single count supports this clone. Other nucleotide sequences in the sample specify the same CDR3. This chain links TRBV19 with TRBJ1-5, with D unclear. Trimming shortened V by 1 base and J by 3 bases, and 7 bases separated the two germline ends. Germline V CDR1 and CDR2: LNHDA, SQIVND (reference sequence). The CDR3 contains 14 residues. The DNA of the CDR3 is TGTGCCAGTAGTATAGCAGGCTCCAATCAGCCCCAGCATTTT. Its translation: CASSIAGSNQPQHF. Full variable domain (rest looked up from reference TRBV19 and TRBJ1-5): DGGITQSPKYLFRKEGQNVTLSCEQNLNHDAMYWYRQDPGQGLRLIYYSQIVNDFQKGDIAEGYSVSREKKESFPLTVTSAQKNPTAFYLCASSIAGSNQPQHFGDGTRLSIL.

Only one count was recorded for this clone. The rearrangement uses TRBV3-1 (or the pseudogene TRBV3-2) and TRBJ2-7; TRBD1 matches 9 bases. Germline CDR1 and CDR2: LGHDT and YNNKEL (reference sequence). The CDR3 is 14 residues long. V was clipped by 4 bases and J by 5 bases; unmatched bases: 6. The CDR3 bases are TGTGCCAGCAGCCTTCAGGGACAGGGCAACGAGCAGTACTTC. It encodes CASSLQGQGNEQYF.

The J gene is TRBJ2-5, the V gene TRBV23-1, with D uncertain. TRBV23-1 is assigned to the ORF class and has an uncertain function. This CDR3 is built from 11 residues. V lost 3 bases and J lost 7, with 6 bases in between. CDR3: CASSHMSTQYF. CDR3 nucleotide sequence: TGCGCCAGCAGTCACATGTCGACCCAGTACTTC.

The DNA of the CDR3 is TGCGCCAGCAGCCTACGGGACAGGGTGAACACTGAAGCTTTCTTT. It specifies CASSLRDRVNTEAFF. V and J are TRBV4-1 and TRBJ1-1, with 9 nucleotides matching TRBD1. The CDR3 is made up of 15 amino acids. CDR1 MGHRA and CDR2 YSYEKL come from the germline V gene. V trimming: 4 bases; J trimming: 0 bases; junction bases outside the gene matches: 3.

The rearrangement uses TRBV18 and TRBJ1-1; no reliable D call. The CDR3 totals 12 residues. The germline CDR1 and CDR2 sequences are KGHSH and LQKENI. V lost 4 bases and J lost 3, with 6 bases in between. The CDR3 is CASSLTDTEAFF. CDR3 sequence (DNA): TGTGCCAGCTCACTCACAGACACTGAAGCTTTCTTT.

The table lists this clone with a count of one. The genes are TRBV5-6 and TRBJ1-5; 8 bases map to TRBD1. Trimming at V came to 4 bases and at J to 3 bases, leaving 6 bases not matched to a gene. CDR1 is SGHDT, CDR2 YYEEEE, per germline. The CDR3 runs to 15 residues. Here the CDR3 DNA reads TGTGCCAGCAGCACGGACAGGGACAACAATCAGCCCCAGCATTTT. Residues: CASSTDRDNNQPQHF.

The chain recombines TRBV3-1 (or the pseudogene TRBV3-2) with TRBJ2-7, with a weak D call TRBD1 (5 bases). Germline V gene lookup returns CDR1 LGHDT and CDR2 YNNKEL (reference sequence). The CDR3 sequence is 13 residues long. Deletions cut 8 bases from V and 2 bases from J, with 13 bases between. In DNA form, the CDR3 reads TGTGCCAGCGGTCAGGGTTTCCCCTACGAGCAGTACTTC. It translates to CASGQGFPYEQYF.

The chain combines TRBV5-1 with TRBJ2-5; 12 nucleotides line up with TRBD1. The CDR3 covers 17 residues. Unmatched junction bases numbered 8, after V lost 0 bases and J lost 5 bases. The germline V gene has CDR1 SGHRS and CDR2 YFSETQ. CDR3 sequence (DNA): TGCGCCAGCAGCTTGGGGTGGGGACAGGGGGCGTTGGAGACCCAGTACTTC. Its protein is CASSLGWGQGALETQYF. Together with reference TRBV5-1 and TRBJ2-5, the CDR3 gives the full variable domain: KAGVTQTPRYLIKTRGQQVTLSCSPISGHRSVSWYQQTPGQGLQFLFEYFSETQRNKGNFPGRFSGRQFSNSRSEMNVSTLELGDSALYLCASSLGWGQGALETQYFGPGTRLLVL.

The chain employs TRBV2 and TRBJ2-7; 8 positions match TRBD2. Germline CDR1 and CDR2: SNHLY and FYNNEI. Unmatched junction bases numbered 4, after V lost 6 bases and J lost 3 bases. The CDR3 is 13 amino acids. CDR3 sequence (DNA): TGTGCCAGCAGCGTGGGGACTAGCTACGAGCAGTACTTC. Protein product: CASSVGTSYEQYF.

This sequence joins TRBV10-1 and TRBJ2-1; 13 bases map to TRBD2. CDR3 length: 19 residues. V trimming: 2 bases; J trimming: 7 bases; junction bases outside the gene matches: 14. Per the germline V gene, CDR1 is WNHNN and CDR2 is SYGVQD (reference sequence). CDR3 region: CASSETGLAGDGWRNEQFF. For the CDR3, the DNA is TGCGCCAGCAGTGAGACTGGACTAGCGGGAGATGGATGGAGGAATGAGCAGTTCTTC.

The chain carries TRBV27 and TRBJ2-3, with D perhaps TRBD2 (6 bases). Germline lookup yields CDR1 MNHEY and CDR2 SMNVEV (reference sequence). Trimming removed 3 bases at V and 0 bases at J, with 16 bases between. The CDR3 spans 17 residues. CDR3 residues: CASSFALAYSSTDTQYF. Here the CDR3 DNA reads TGTGCCAGCAGTTTTGCGCTAGCGTATTCTAGCACAGATACGCAGTATTTT.

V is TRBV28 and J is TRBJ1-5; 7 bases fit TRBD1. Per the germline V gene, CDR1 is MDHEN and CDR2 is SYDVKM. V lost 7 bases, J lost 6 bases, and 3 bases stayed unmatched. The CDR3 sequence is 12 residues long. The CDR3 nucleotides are TGTGCCAGCACCCAGGGGGGTCAGCCCCAGCATTTT. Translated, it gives CASTQGGQPQHF.

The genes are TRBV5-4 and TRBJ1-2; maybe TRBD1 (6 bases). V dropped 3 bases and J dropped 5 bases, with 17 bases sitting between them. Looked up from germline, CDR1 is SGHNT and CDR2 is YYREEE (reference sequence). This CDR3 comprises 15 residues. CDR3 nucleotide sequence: TGTGCCAGCAGCTCGCCGGGGGGGCAGAGTTATGGCTACACCTTC. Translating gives CASSSPGGQSYGYTF.

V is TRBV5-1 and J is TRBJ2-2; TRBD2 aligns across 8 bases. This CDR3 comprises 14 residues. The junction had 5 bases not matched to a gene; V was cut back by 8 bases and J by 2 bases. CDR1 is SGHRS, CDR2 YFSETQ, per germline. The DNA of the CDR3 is TGCGCCAGTGCGGGAGGACGCAACACCGGGGAGCTGTTTTTT. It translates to CASAGGRNTGELFF. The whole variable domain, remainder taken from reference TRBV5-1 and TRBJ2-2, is KAGVTQTPRYLIKTRGQQVTLSCSPISGHRSVSWYQQTPGQGLQFLFEYFSETQRNKGNFPGRFSGRQFSNSRSEMNVSTLELGDSALYLCASAGGRNTGELFFGEGSRLTVL.